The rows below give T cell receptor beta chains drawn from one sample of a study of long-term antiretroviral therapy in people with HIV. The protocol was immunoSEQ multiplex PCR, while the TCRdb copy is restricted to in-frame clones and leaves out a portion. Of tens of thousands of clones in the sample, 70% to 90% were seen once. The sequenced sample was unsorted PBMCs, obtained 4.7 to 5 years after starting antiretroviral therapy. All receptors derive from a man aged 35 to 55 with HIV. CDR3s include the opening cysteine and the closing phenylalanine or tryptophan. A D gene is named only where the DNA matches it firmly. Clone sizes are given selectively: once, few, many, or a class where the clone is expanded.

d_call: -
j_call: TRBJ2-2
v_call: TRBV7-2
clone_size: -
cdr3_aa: CASSWDFSGLFF
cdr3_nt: TGTGCCAGCAGTTGGGATTTTAGTGGGCTGTTTTTT

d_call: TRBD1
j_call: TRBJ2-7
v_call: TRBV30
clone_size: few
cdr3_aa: CAWSGTRDRFEQYF
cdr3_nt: TGTGCCTGGAGCGGGACCCGGGACAGATTCGAGCAGTACTTC

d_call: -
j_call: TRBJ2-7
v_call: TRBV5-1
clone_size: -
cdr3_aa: CASSLMGIEQYF
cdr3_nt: TGCGCCAGCAGCTTGATGGGTATCGAGCAGTACTTC

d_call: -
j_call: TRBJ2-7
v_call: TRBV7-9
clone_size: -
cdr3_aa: CASRESSYEQYF
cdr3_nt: TGTGCCAGCAGGGAGAGCTCCTACGAGCAGTACTTC

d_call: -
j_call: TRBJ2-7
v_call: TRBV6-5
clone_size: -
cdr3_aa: CASTRSGGEGRVQYF
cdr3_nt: TGTGCCAGCACCCGATCCGGGGGAGAGGGACGAGTGCAGTACTTC

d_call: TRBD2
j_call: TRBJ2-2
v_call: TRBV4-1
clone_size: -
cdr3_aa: CASGSAGGSTGELFF
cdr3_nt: TGCGCCAGCGGATCAGCGGGAGGAAGTACCGGGGAGCTGTTTTTT

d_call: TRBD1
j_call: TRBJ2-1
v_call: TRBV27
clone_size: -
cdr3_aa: CASSSDRGGSSSYNEQFF
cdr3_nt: TGTGCCAGCAGCTCGGACAGGGGTGGGAGTAGCTCCTACAATGAGCAGTTCTTC

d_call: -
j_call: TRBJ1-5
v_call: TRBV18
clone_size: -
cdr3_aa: CASSPGTDSNQPQHF
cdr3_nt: TGTGCCAGCTCACCAGGAACAGATAGCAATCAGCCCCAGCATTTT

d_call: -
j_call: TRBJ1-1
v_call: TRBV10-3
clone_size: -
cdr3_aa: CAIRTDTEAFF
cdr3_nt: TGTGCCATCAGGACGGACACTGAAGCTTTCTTT

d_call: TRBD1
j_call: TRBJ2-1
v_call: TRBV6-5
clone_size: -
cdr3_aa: CASSFTGQGDNEQFF
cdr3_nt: TGTGCCAGCAGTTTCACCGGACAGGGGGACAATGAGCAGTTCTTC

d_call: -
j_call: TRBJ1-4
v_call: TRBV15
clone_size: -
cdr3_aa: CATSRAGGSEKLFF
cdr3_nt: TGTGCCACCAGCAGAGCTGGGGGCAGCGAAAAACTGTTTTTT

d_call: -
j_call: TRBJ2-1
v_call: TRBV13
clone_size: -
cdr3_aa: CASSLGQGKNYEQFF
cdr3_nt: TGTGCCAGCAGCTTAGGACAGGGAAAGAACTATGAGCAGTTCTTC

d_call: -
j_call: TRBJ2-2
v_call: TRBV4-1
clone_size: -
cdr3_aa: CASSQDQGLIVTGELFF
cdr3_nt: TGCGCCAGCAGCCAAGATCAGGGGCTGATAGTCACCGGGGAGCTGTTTTTT

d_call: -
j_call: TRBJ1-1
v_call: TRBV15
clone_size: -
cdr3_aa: CATSRVIVAGAEAFF
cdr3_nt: TGTGCCACCAGCAGAGTTATAGTTGCAGGTGCTGAAGCTTTCTTT

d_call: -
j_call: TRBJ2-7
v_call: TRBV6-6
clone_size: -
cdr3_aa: CASSYSTGTYEQYF
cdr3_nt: TGTGCCAGCAGTTACAGTACAGGGACCTACGAGCAGTACTTC

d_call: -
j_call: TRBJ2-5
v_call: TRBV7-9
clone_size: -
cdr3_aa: CASSSPGTQYF
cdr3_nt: TGTGCCAGCAGCTCCCCCGGGACCCAGTACTTC

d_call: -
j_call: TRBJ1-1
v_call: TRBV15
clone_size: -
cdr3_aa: CATSRDPSGTEAFF
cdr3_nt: TGTGCCACCAGCAGAGATCCGAGTGGGACTGAAGCTTTCTTT

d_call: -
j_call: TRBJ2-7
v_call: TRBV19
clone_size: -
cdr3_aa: CASSVHSGGYEQYF
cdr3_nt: TGTGCCAGTAGTGTCCACAGTGGGGGCTACGAGCAGTACTTC

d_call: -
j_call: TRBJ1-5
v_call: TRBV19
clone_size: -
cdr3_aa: CASSIDGHTSGNQPQHF
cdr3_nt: TGTGCCAGTAGTATAGATGGTCACACGTCGGGGAATCAGCCCCAGCATTTT

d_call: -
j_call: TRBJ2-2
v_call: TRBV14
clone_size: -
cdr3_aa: CASSHGGELFF
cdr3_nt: TGTGCCAGCAGCCACGGTGGGGAGCTGTTTTTT

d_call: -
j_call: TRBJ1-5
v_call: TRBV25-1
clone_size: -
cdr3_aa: CASSESAGDQPQHF
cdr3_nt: TGTGCCAGCAGTGAATCGGCAGGGGATCAGCCCCAGCATTTT

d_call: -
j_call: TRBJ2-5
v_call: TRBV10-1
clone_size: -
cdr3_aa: CASSESGRETQYF
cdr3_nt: TGCGCCAGCAGTGAGTCAGGGCGAGAGACCCAGTACTTC

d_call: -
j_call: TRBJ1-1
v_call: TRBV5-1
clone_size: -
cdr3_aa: CASSLTGGAEAFF
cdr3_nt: TGCGCCAGCAGCTTGACCGGTGGAGCTGAAGCTTTCTTT

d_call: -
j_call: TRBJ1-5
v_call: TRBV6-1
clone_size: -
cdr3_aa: CASSAWGASDSNQPQHF
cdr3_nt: TGTGCCAGCAGTGCATGGGGGGCATCCGATAGCAATCAGCCCCAGCATTTT

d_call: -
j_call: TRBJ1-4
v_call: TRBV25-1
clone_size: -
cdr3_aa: CASSRAGVNEKLFF
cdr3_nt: TGTGCCAGCAGTCGGGCAGGCGTTAATGAAAAACTGTTTTTT

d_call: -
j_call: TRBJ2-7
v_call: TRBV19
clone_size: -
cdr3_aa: CASSDASTTEQYF
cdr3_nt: TGTGCCAGTAGTGACGCCTCAACTACCGAGCAGTACTTC

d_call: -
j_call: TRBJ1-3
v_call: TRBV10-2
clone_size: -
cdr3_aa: CASSVGTSGNTIYF
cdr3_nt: TGCGCCAGCAGTGTGGGCACCTCTGGAAACACCATATATTTT

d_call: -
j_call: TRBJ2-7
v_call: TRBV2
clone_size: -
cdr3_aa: CASSDAVPYEQYF
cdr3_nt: TGTGCCAGCAGTGATGCCGTTCCCTACGAGCAGTACTTC

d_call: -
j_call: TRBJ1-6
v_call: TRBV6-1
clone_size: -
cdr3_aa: CASGGRGNLNSPLHF
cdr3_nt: TGTGCCAGCGGGGGGAGGGGTAACCTAAATTCACCCCTCCACTTT

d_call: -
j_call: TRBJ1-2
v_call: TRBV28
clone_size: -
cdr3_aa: CASSLYSGAANYGYTF
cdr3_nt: TGTGCCAGCAGTTTATATTCAGGGGCGGCTAACTATGGCTACACCTTC

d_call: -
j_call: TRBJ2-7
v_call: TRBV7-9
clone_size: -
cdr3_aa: CASSLAGGSYEQYF
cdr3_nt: TGTGCCAGCAGCTTAGCAGGCGGGTCCTACGAGCAGTACTTC

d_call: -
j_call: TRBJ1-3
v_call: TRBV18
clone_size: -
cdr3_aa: CASSPPNNGNTIYF
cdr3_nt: TGTGCCAGCTCACCACCGAACAACGGAAACACCATATATTTT

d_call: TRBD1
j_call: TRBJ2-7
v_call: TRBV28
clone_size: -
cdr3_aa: CASSSGQGPSSYEQYF
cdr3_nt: TGTGCCAGCAGTTCTGGACAGGGCCCTAGCTCCTACGAGCAGTACTTC

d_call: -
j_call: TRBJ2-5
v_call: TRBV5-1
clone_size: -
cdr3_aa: CASSLKETQYF
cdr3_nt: TGCGCCAGCAGCCTCAAGGAGACCCAGTACTTC

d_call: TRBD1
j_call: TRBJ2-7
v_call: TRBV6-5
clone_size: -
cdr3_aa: CASRERQGSLYEQYF
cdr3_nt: TGTGCCAGCAGAGAACGACAGGGTTCCCTCTACGAGCAGTACTTC

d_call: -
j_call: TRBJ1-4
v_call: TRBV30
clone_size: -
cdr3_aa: CACRASGEKLFF
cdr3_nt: TGTGCCTGCAGGGCGTCCGGTGAAAAACTGTTTTTT

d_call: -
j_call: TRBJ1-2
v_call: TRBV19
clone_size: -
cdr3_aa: CATNHRDIDYGYTF
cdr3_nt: TGTGCCACTAATCATCGGGACATAGACTATGGCTACACCTTC

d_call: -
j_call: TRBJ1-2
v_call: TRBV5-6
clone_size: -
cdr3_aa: CASSEDGSNYGYTF
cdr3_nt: TGTGCCAGCAGCGAGGACGGGAGTAACTATGGCTACACCTTC

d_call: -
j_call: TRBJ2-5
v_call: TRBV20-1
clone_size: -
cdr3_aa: CSALKETQYF
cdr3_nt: TGCAGTGCTCTAAAAGAGACCCAGTACTTC

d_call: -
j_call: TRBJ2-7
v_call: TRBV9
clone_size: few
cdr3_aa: CASSVGHVYEQYF
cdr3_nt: TGTGCCAGCAGCGTAGGACACGTATACGAGCAGTACTTC

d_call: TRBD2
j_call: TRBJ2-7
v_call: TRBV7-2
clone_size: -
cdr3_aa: CASSILLAGVAHEQYF
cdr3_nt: TGTGCCAGCAGCATCCTGCTAGCGGGAGTTGCCCACGAGCAGTACTTC

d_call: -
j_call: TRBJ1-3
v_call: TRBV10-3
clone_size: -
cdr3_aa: CAISEEQVTIYF
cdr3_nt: TGTGCCATCAGTGAGGAACAAGTCACCATATATTTT

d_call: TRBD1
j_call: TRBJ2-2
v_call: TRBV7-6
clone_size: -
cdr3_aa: CASSLVTGTGGPSNTGELFF
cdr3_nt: TGTGCCAGCAGCTTAGTTACCGGGACAGGGGGCCCCTCGAACACCGGGGAGCTGTTTTTT

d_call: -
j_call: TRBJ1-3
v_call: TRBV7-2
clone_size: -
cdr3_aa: CASSLWTASGNTIYF
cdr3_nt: TGTGCCAGCAGCTTATGGACAGCCTCTGGAAACACCATATATTTT

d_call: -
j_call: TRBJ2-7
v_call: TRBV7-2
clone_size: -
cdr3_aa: CASARTSYSYEQYF
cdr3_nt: TGTGCCAGCGCCCGCACTTCCTATTCCTACGAGCAGTACTTC

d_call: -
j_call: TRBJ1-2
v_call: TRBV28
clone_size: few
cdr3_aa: CASSLGGVANYGYTF
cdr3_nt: TGTGCCAGCAGTTTAGGGGGGGTGGCAAACTATGGCTACACCTTC

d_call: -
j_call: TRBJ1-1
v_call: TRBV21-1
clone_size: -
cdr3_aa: CATKGPSNTEAFF
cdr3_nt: TGTGCCACGAAGGGACCGTCTAACACTGAAGCTTTCTTT

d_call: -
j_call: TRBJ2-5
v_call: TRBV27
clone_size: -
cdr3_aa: CASNRRGAGETQYF
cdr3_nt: TGTGCCAGCAACCGTCGGGGGGCTGGAGAGACCCAGTACTTC

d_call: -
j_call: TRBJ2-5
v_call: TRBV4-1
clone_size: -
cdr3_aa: CASSLGQAIRETQYF
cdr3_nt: TGCGCCAGCAGCCTCGGACAAGCGATTCGGGAGACCCAGTACTTC

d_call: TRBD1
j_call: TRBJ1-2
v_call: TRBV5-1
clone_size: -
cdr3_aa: CASSAGQGAGGYTF
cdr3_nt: TGCGCCAGCAGCGCGGGACAGGGGGCGGGCGGCTACACCTTC

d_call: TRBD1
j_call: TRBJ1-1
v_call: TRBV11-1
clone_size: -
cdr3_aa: CASSYSDRARAFF
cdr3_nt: TGTGCCAGCAGCTACTCGGACAGGGCAAGAGCTTTCTTT

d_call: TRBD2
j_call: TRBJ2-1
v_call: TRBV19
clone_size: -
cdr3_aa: CASSIDLGAGGGNEQFF
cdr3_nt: TGTGCCAGTAGTATAGATCTTGGGGCGGGAGGCGGGAATGAGCAGTTCTTC

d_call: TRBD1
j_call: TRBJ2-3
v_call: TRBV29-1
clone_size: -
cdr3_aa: CSVGQGGDTQYF
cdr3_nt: TGCAGCGTTGGACAGGGTGGAGATACGCAGTATTTT